This TCR beta chain was found in a study of T cells after posttransplantation cyclophosphamide. Study-wide results and limits: After PTCy, TRB diversity resembled that of CNI/methotrexate controls. Donor-recipient repertoire similarity was low at 1-2 months, rising over year one. TRB overlap between skin or GI tissue T cells and blood was limited.

Libraries were prepared by immunoSEQ multiplex PCR; TCRdb keeps only in-frame clonotypes and omits some of them. The table has some 4,500 clones, approximately 86% seen once; the top ten hold 15% to 20%. Treatment was busulfan-fludarabine conditioning, a marrow graft, and cyclophosphamide on days +3 and +4. Concerning this clone itself: What it binds is unknown. Other DNA sequences from this sample encode an identical CDR3 as well.

The V segment lost 0 bases and the J segment 3 bases; nucleotides outside the gene matches: 3. Germline V CDR1 and CDR2: SGHRS, YFSETQ. This CDR3 is built from 14 residues. This chain joins TRBV5-1 and TRBJ2-7, with TRBD2 identical over 7 bases. The sample here was PBMCs, taken 86 days after allogeneic stem cell transplant with posttransplant cyclophosphamide. The sequence was collected from a male patient aged 45-60 years who received an allogeneic stem cell transplant from an unrelated donor, was CMV-positive, and had acute GVHD only. Some T cells could come from the graft donor. CDR3: CASSLVGGSYEQYF. The CDR3 DNA sequence: TGCGCCAGCAGCTTGGTGGGCGGGAGCTACGAGCAGTACTTC. Filled out from reference TRBV5-1 and TRBJ2-7, the complete variable domain reads KAGVTQTPRYLIKTRGQQVTLSCSPISGHRSVSWYQQTPGQGLQFLFEYFSETQRNKGNFPGRFSGRQFSNSRSEMNVSTLELGDSALYLCASSLVGGSYEQYFGPGTRLTVT.